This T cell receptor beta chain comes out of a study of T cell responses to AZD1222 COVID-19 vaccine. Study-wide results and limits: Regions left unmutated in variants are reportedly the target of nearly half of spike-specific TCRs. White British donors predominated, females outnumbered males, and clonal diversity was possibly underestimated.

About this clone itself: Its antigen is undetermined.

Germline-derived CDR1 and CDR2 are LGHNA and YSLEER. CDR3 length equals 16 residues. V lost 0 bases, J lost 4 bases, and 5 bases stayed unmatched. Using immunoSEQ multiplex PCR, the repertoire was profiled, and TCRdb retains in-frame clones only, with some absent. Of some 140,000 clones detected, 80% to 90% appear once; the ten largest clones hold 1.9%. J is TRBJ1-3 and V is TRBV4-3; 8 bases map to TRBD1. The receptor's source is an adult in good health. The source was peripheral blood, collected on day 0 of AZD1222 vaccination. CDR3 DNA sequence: TGCGCCAGCAGCCAAGACCAGGGGGCGAAAGGAAACACCATATATTTT. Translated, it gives CASSQDQGAKGNTIYF.